Sequencing of this T cell receptor beta chain was carried out in a study of shared clonotypes between healthy human individuals. At the level of the study: Those who served as donors were a couple of women and a few men between the ages of 18 and 49. Per donor, three plates held CD4 naive cells, three held CD4 memory, two held CD8 naive and one held CD8 memory. Whole-study results and caveats: Rarefaction curves obtained for sorted subsets showed sequencing incomplete despite large depth.

This CDR3 is 15 amino acids long. The V end was cut by 2 bases, the J end by 0 bases, with 9 bases between. Germline V gene lookup returns CDR1 ENHRY and CDR2 SYGVKD. Points on this clone: The antigen is undetermined.

Some clones are missing from TCRdb's copy, which holds only in-frame ones; the method was immunoSEQ multiplex PCR. The repertoire holds more than 1,200,000 clones, with approximately 98.5% as singletons. Adult donors, all healthy and HIV-negative, had no recent acute infections or vaccinations. The sequenced sample was naive CD4+ T cells sorted from blood. The sample's subset: CD45RA+ positively selected. The sequence derives from a man under 40 in good health. The chain joins TRBV10-3 to TRBJ2-3; D is perhaps TRBD2 (6 bases). The DNA of the CDR3 is TGTGCCATCAGTGAGACTAGCCCTAGCACAGATACGCAGTATTTT. Protein sequence: CAISETSPSTDTQYF.